This entry concerns a single T cell receptor (beta chain). In its sample, this clonotype was seen many times. Which antigen it targets is not known. No much larger clonotype is one base removed from it; base qualities were not supplied. In the ophthalmopathy patients, disease was moderately to severely active, with a Clinical Activity Score of 3 or more, a NOSPECS grade of 4 or more, and a duration of less than 3 months. The study excluded patients with uncontrolled infections, other autoimmune diseases, pregnancy or lactation. Diagnoses relied on clinical symptoms, serum thyroxine and TRAb, thyroid ultrasound and orbital computed tomography. PBMCs were separated from roughly 9.3 ml of fresh peripheral blood using Ficoll-Paque density gradient centrifugation. Total RNA was extracted using Trizol reagent, and RNA quality was assessed on an Agilent 2100 Bioanalyzer. The TCR beta CDR3 regions were amplified from RNA transcripts. A first-round RT-PCR of the TCR CDR3 used the HTBI primer set with the Qiagen OneStep RT-PCR kit. Libraries were constructed in a second round of multiplex PCR, after which size selection and purification were performed. The libraries were sequenced on an Illumina HiSeq2000 using paired-end 100 bp reads. The study's processing was this. SOAPnuke was used to process the raw data, throwing out any read that contained adapters or uncalled bases, had a mean Phred below 15, or lacked an exact constant-primer or identifier match. High-quality paired reads were merged using COPE v1.2.5, and each unique nucleotide sequence was defined as a clonotype. MiTCR v1.1 was used to align the clonotypes against IMGT TRBV, TRBD and TRBJ reference segments. Only V-J combinations with frequency above 0.0001, covering 99% to 99.2% of repertoires, were analysed. The TCS score was defined as F50 (clonal expansion) divided by E x V (chaos), with BLOSUM62-based TCRdist calculated between CDR3 peptides within each V-J. Welch's t-statistics and random forest reduced 500 to 650 V-J features to 10 to 15, which were used in a naive Bayes classifier (R e1071). Using fastp at Q25 and MiXCR, TCRdb reprocessed the public reads and kept productive beta chains. Each record represents a unique CDR3 protein, reported with the most common genes and DNA among its rows. These V and J calls originate from TCRdb's pipeline instead of the authors' own analysis. This sample comprises roughly 350,000 distinct CDR3 sequences, roughly 14% of them detected only once. 20% of the sample rests with the top ten.

The sample originates from a study of T cells in Graves' hyperthyroidism and ophthalmopathy (dated by TCRdb to about 2019). Looking at the study overall: Peripheral blood was collected at initial diagnosis, before any treatment. TCR V-J signatures able to tell the groups apart were searched for in a discovery cohort of some 97 patients, of whom over 40 had Graves' ophthalmopathy and 55 to 65 had stable Graves' hyperthyroidism. Prospective prediction of ophthalmopathy was tested in an independent validation cohort of 18 to 20 hyperthyroidism patients and some 17 patients who later progressed to ophthalmopathy. The 95 to 100 discovery patients were randomly divided into training and test sets at a 7:3 ratio. Thyroid tissue and blood T-cell repertoires from six or seven Graves' hyperthyroidism patients were also compared in the study. After sampling, hyperthyroidism patients received methimazole starting at 30 mg daily, and ophthalmopathy patients received high-dose intravenous methylprednisolone. The paper reports TCR Vbeta CDR3 sequencing of 140 or so peripheral blood samples: 40 or so ophthalmopathy, about 75 hyperthyroidism and 17 progressor patients. Beyond this particular receptor, the publication reports: Most expanded thyroid clonotypes (frequency above 0.001) were also found in blood, which suggests that blood repertoires may mirror thyroid immune responses. Sample size was not statistically predetermined, and investigators were not blinded to group allocation. Ophthalmopathy was separated from stable hyperthyroidism by a 13 V-J signature model, with approximately 90% sensitivity and roughly 81% specificity obtained in cross-validation and 80%/75% obtained in testing. In validation, the model predicted progression to ophthalmopathy a median of about 6.5 months before onset, with 70% to 71% sensitivity and roughly 79% specificity.

Here V drops 6 bases and J drops 9 bases, and the junction holds 22 bases not matched to any gene. The CDR3 goes from the cysteine to the phenylalanine over 18 residues. Just CDR3 DNA is preserved here, 54 bases in frame from base 1. Sequenced material: blood. The chain employs TRBV12-3 or TRBV12-4 and TRBJ1-4, with 7 bases matching TRBD1. The sequence came from a woman under 40 with Graves' ophthalmopathy. The CDR3 amino acid sequence is: CASSPTGPTFRIPKKLFF. The DNA sequence follows: TGTGCCAGCAGCCCGACAGGGCCTACTTTCCGTATTCCCAAAAAACTGTTTTTT.